A selection of T cell receptor beta chains follows, all from one sample in a study of shared clonotypes between healthy human individuals. Assay: immunoSEQ multiplex PCR; the TCRdb copy retains only in-frame clones and omits some. Altogether 900,000 to 1,200,000 clones are present, around 82% being singletons, with the ten largest covering around 0.6%. The sample taken for sequencing was memory CD4+ T cells from PBMCs. The receptors were sampled from a man aged 18 to 35 in good health. Some clones in this sample may be carry-over from other donors' samples. Both conserved end residues are part of each CDR3. D genes are given only for firm matches. Only some rows state a clone size, as once, few, many or a class for expanded clones.

clone size: few
J gene: TRBJ1-1
D gene: -
V gene: TRBV10-3
CDR3 DNA: TGTGCCATCAGTGTGATGGGTAGGAACACTGAAGCTTTCTTT
CDR3 protein: CAISVMGRNTEAFF

clone size: -
J gene: TRBJ2-1
D gene: -
V gene: TRBV10-3
CDR3 DNA: TGTGCCCTCAGCCCGGTAGCCTACAATGAGCAGTTCTTC
CDR3 protein: CALSPVAYNEQFF

clone size: -
J gene: TRBJ2-3
D gene: -
V gene: TRBV9
CDR3 DNA: TGTGCCAGCAGCACCCCGGCCCTGGGTGGTACGCAGTATTTT
CDR3 protein: CASSTPALGGTQYF

clone size: -
J gene: TRBJ2-1
D gene: TRBD2
V gene: TRBV30
CDR3 DNA: TGTGCCTGGAGGAAAGCGGGAGGGCGTAGTGAGCAGTTCTTC
CDR3 protein: CAWRKAGGRSEQFF

clone size: -
J gene: TRBJ2-7
D gene: TRBD1
V gene: TRBV9
CDR3 DNA: TGTGCCAGCAGCTCCGGACAGGGATCCTACGAGCAGTACTTC
CDR3 protein: CASSSGQGSYEQYF

clone size: -
J gene: TRBJ1-1
D gene: TRBD1
V gene: TRBV29-1
CDR3 DNA: TGCAGCGTTGAAGGCAGGACAGGGGAAGCTTTCTTT
CDR3 protein: CSVEGRTGEAFF

clone size: -
J gene: TRBJ1-2
D gene: -
V gene: TRBV6-5
CDR3 DNA: TGTGCCAGCAGTAACGGACAGCCTAACTATGGCTACACCTTC
CDR3 protein: CASSNGQPNYGYTF

clone size: -
J gene: TRBJ2-7
D gene: TRBD1
V gene: TRBV18
CDR3 DNA: TGTGCCAGCTCACCGGGACAGAGCTCCTACGAGCAGTACTTC
CDR3 protein: CASSPGQSSYEQYF

clone size: -
J gene: TRBJ2-5
D gene: -
V gene: TRBV19
CDR3 DNA: TGTGCCAGTAGTGGCCTTCAAGGGCAAGAGACCCAGTACTTC
CDR3 protein: CASSGLQGQETQYF

clone size: -
J gene: TRBJ1-2
D gene: -
V gene: TRBV18
CDR3 DNA: TGTGCCAGCTCACCACTTGGCGATGGCTACACCTTC
CDR3 protein: CASSPLGDGYTF

clone size: -
J gene: TRBJ2-7
D gene: -
V gene: TRBV5-1
CDR3 DNA: TGCGCCAGCAGCTCTGTGGGACTGGGGGTACGGGAGCAGTACTTC
CDR3 protein: CASSSVGLGVREQYF

clone size: -
J gene: TRBJ2-5
D gene: -
V gene: TRBV6-1
CDR3 DNA: TGTGCCAGCAGTGAAGGTCAGGGAGGAAAGACCCAGTACTTC
CDR3 protein: CASSEGQGGKTQYF

clone size: -
J gene: TRBJ2-2
D gene: -
V gene: TRBV25-1
CDR3 DNA: TGTGCCAGCAGTGAGGGGGAGAAGACAGGGAACACCGGGGAGCTGTTTTTT
CDR3 protein: CASSEGEKTGNTGELFF

clone size: -
J gene: TRBJ2-7
D gene: TRBD2
V gene: TRBV28
CDR3 DNA: TGTGCCACCCGGAGGAGCGGGCCGGGAGGGTACGAGCAGTACTTC
CDR3 protein: CATRRSGPGGYEQYF

clone size: -
J gene: TRBJ2-5
D gene: TRBD1
V gene: TRBV5-1
CDR3 DNA: TGCGCCAGCAGCTCCGGGACAGGGGGTATCGAGACCCAGTACTTC
CDR3 protein: CASSSGTGGIETQYF

clone size: few
J gene: TRBJ2-7
D gene: -
V gene: TRBV28
CDR3 DNA: TGTGCCAGCAGTCGCAGGGGTTTTGGAGAGCAGTACTTC
CDR3 protein: CASSRRGFGEQYF

clone size: -
J gene: TRBJ2-3
D gene: -
V gene: TRBV7-2
CDR3 DNA: TGTGCCAGCAGCTTCTATGAGACGCAGTATTTT
CDR3 protein: CASSFYETQYF

clone size: -
J gene: TRBJ1-4
D gene: -
V gene: TRBV21-1
CDR3 DNA: TGTGCCAGCAGCAAGAGGGGGGTGGATGAAAAACTGTTTTTT
CDR3 protein: CASSKRGVDEKLFF

clone size: -
J gene: TRBJ1-5
D gene: -
V gene: TRBV19
CDR3 DNA: TGTGCCAGTAGTATCCGGGGAGGGGATCAGCCCCAGCATTTT
CDR3 protein: CASSIRGGDQPQHF

clone size: -
J gene: TRBJ1-3
D gene: -
V gene: TRBV6-1
CDR3 DNA: TGTGCCAGCAGTGGGGGAGGGTTGGCTGGAAACACCATATATTTT
CDR3 protein: CASSGGGLAGNTIYF

clone size: few
J gene: TRBJ2-7
D gene: -
V gene: TRBV5-1
CDR3 DNA: TGCGCCAGCAGCTGGCAGTCGGCCTACGAGCAGTACTTC
CDR3 protein: CASSWQSAYEQYF

clone size: once
J gene: TRBJ2-2
D gene: -
V gene: TRBV12-5
CDR3 DNA: TGTGCTAGTGGTTCCGCCAGGGGACCGAACACCGGGGAGCTGTTTTTT
CDR3 protein: CASGSARGPNTGELFF

clone size: -
J gene: TRBJ1-3
D gene: -
V gene: TRBV19
CDR3 DNA: TGTGCCAGTATACAGAGGCCGTCTGGAAACACCATATATTTT
CDR3 protein: CASIQRPSGNTIYF

clone size: -
J gene: TRBJ2-1
D gene: TRBD2
V gene: TRBV5-1
CDR3 DNA: TGCGCCAGCAGCCCTAGAAGCGGGGGAGGCGGGAATGAGCAGTTCTTC
CDR3 protein: CASSPRSGGGGNEQFF

clone size: few
J gene: TRBJ1-1
D gene: -
V gene: TRBV29-1
CDR3 DNA: TGCAGCGTTGTTGCGCAGTGGGACACTGAAGCTTTCTTT
CDR3 protein: CSVVAQWDTEAFF

clone size: -
J gene: TRBJ1-1
D gene: TRBD1
V gene: TRBV29-1
CDR3 DNA: TGCAGCGTTTTGGGGGGACAGGGAAGCACTGAAGCTTTCTTT
CDR3 protein: CSVLGGQGSTEAFF